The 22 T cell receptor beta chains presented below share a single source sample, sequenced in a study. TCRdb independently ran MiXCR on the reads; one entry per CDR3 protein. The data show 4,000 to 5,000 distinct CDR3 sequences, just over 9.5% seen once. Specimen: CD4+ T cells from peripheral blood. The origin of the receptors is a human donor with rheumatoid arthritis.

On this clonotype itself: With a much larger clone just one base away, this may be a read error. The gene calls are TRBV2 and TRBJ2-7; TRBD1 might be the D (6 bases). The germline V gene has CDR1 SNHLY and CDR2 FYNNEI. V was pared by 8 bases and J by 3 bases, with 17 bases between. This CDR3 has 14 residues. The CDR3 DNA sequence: TGTGCCAGCGATATAGGGGCAGGGGACTACGAGCAGTACTTC. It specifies CASDIGAGDYEQYF.

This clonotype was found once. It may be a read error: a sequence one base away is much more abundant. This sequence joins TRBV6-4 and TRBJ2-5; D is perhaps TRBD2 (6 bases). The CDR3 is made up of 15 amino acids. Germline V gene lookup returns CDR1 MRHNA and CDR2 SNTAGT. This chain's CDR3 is CTSTADLALKETQYF. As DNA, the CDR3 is TGTACCAGCACCGCCGATCTAGCGCTTAAAGAGACCCAGTACTTC.

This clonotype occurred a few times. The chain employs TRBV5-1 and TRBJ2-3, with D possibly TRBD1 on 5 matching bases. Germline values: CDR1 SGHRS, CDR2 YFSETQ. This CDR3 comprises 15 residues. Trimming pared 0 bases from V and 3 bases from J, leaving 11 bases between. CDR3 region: CASSLEGLGTDTQYF. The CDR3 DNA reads TGCGCCAGCAGCTTGGAGGGGTTAGGGACAGATACGCAGTATTTT.

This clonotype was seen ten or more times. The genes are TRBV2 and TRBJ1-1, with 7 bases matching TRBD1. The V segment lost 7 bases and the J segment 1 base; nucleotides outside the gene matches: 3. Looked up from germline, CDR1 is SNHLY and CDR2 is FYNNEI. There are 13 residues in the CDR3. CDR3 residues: CASTRQGNTEAFF. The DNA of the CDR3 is TGTGCCAGCACTCGACAGGGGAACACTGAAGCTTTCTTT.

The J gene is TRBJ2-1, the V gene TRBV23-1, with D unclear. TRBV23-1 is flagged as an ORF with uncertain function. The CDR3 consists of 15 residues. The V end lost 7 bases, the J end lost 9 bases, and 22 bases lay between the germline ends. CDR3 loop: CASKRETGRLVEQFF. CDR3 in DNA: TGCGCCAGCAAAAGGGAAACCGGTCGTTTAGTTGAGCAGTTCTTC.

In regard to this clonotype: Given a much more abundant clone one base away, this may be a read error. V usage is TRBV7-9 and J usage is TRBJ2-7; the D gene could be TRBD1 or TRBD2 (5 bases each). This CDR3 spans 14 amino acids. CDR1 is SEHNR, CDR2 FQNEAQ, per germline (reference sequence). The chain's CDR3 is CASSLSSGTGERYF. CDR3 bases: TGTGCCAGCAGCTTAAGTTCTGGGACCGGGGAGCGGTACTTC.

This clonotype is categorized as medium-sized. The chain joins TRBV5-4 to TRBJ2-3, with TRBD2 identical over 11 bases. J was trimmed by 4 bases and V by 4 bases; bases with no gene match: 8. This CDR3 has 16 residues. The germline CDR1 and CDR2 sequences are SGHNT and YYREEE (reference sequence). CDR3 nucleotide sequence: TGTGCCAGCAGCAAATATTTAGCGGGAGGGCCAGATACGCAGTATTTT. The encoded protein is CASSKYLAGGPDTQYF. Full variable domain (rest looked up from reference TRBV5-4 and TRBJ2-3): ETGVTQSPTHLIKTRGQQVTLRCSSQSGHNTVSWYQQALGQGPQFIFQYYREEENGRGNFPPRFSGLQFPNYSSELNVNALELDDSALYLCASSKYLAGGPDTQYFGPGTRLTVL.

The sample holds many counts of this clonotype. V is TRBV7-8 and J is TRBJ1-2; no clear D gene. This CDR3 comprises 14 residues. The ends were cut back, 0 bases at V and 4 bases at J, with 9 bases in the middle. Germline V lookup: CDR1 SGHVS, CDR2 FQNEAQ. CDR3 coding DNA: TGTGCCAGCAGCTTAGCGCAGGATCGCTATGGCTACACCTTC. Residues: CASSLAQDRYGYTF. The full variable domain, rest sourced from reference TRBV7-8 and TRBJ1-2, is GAGVSQSPRYKVAKRGQDVALRCDPISGHVSLFWYQQALGQGPEFLTYFQNEAQLDKSGLPSDRFFAERPEGSVSTLKIQRTQQEDSAVYLCASSLAQDRYGYTFGSGTRLTVV.

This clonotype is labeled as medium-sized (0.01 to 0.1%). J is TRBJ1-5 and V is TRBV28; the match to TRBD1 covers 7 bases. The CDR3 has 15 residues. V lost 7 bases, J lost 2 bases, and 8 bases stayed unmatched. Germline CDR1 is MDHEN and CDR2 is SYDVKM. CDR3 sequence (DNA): TGTGCCAGCACCCGAGGGGGCTCTGGCAATCAGCCCCAGCATTTT. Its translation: CASTRGGSGNQPQHF.

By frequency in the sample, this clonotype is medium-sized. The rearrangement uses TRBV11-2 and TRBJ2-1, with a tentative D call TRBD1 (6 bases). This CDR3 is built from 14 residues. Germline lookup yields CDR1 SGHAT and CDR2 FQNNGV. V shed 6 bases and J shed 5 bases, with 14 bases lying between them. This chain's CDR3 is CASSRRTVNNEQFF. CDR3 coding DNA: TGTGCCAGCAGTCGAAGGACAGTCAACAATGAGCAGTTCTTC.

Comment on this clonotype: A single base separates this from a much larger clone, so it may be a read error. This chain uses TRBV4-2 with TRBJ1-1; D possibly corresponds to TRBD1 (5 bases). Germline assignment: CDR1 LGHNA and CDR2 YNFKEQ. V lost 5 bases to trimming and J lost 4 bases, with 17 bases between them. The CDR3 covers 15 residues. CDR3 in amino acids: CASSSPPQGSTEAFF. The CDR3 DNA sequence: TGTGCCAGCAGCTCGCCTCCTCAGGGATCCACTGAAGCTTTCTTT.

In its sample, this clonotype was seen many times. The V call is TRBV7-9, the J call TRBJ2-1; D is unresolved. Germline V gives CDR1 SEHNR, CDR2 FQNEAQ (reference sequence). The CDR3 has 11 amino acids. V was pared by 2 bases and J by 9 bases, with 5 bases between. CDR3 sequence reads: CASSLFAEQFF. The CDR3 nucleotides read TGTGCCAGCAGCTTATTTGCTGAGCAGTTCTTC.

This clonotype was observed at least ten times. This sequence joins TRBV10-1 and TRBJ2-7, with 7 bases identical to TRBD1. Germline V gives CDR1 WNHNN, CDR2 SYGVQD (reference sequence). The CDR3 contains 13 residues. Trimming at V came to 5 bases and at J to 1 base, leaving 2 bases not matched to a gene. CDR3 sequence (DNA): TGCGCCAGCAGTAAGACAGGGTCCTACGAGCAGTACTTC. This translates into CASSKTGSYEQYF.

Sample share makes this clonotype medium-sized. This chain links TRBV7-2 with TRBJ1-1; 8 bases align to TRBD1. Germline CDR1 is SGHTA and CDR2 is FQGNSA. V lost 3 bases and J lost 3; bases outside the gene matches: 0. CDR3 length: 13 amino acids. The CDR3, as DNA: TGTGCCAGCAGCTTGGACAGGGACACTGAAGCTTTCTTT. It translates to CASSLDRDTEAFF.

CDR3 protein: CASSLLSGRGADTQYF. CDR3 in DNA: TGTGCCAGCAGCTTACTTAGCGGGCGAGGGGCAGATACGCAGTATTTT. The rearrangement links TRBV7-3 to TRBJ2-3; 7 bases map to TRBD2. The germline V gene has CDR1 SGHTA and CDR2 FQGTGA. CDR3 length: 16 amino acids. The ends lost 2 bases at V and 4 bases at J; junction bases unmatched: 9.

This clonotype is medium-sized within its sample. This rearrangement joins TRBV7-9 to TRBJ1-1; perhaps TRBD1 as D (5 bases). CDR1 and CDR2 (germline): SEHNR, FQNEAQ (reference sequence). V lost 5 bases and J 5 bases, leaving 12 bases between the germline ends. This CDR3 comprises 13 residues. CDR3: CASSPDRRTEAFF. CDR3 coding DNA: TGTGCCAGCAGCCCTGACAGAAGGACTGAAGCTTTCTTT.

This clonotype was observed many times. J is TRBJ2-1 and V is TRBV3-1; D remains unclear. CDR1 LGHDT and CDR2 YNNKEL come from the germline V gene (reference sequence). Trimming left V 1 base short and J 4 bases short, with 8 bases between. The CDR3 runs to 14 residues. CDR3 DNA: TGTGCCAGCAGCCAAGTCGGCGGTTACAATGAGCAGTTCTTC. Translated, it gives CASSQVGGYNEQFF.

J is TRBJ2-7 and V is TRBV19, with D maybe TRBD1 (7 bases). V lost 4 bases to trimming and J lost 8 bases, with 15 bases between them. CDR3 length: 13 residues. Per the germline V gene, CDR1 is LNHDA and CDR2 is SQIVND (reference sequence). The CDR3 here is CASSTAGQTQQYF. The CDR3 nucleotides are TGTGCCAGTAGTACGGCGGGACAGACCCAGCAGTACTTC.

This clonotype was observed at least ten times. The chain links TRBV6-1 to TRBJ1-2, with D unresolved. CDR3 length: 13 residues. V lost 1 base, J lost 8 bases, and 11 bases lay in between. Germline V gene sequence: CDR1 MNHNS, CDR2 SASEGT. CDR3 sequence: CASSEDRGSGYTF. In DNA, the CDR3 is TGTGCCAGCAGTGAAGACAGAGGGAGCGGCTACACCTTC.

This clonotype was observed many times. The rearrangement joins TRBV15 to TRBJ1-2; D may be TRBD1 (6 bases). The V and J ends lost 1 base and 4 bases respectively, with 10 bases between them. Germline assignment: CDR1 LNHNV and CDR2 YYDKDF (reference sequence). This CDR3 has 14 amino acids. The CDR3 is CATSRGWTAYGYTF. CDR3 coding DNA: TGTGCCACCAGCAGAGGATGGACAGCCTATGGCTACACCTTC.

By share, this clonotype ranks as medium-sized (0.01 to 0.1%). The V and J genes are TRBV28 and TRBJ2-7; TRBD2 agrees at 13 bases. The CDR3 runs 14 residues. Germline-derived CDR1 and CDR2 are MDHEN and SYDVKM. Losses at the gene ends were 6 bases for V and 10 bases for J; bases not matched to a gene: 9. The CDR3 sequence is CASRPTGLAGDQYF. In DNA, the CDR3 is TGTGCCAGCAGGCCAACCGGACTAGCGGGAGATCAGTACTTC.

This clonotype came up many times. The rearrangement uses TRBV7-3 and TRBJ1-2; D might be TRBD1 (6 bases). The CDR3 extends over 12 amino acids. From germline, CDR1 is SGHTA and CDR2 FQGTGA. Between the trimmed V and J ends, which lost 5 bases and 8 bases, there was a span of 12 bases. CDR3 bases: TGTGCCAGCAGCGACGTGACAGGCGGCTACACCTTC. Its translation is CASSDVTGGYTF.